The T cell receptor (beta chain) described here comes from a study of T cells in Graves' hyperthyroidism and ophthalmopathy. With duration under 3 months, ophthalmopathy was active: Clinical Activity Score at least 3, NOSPECS at least 4. Isolation of PBMCs was performed on 10 ml fresh peripheral blood. Study results and caveats: Clonotypes that were expanded in thyroid above 0.001 mostly appeared in blood too.

TCR beta CDR3 sequences were amplified from RNA transcripts. The HTBI primer set drove a first-round RT-PCR of the TCR CDR3. MiXCR, applied by TCRdb to the multiplex PCR reads, yields one record per CDR3 protein. The sample includes 600,000 or so distinct CDR3 sequences, 14% of them seen just once. The V gene's germline CDR1 is ENHRY and CDR2 SYGVKD. Trimming removed 8 bases from V and 4 bases from J, with 17 bases in between. The CDR3 is 14 amino acids. This clonotype was counted between two and nine times. Its specificity is unknown. Source material: blood. This chain uses TRBV10-3 with TRBJ1-1; no reliable D call. This receptor was identified in a woman in her late teens or twenties with Graves' ophthalmopathy. The CDR3, as DNA: TGTGCCATCTCGTGGCAAACGGGGAGCACTGAAGCTTTCTTT. Translating gives CAISWQTGSTEAFF.